Below are 9 T cell receptor beta chains sequenced from a single sample in a study of blood T cell repertoires in COVID-19. Clones were sequenced by immunoSEQ multiplex PCR, and TCRdb holds only the in-frame ones, with some missing. This table has roughly 130,000 clones, over 65% appearing once. Material: peripheral blood. Every receptor here comes from a woman in her 70s with acute or convalescent COVID-19.

CDR3 sequence reads: CASSSGQAKETQYF. The CDR3 nucleotides read TGTGCCAGTAGCTCGGGACAGGCAAAAGAGACCCAGTACTTC. This chain uses TRBV19 with TRBJ2-5; 8 bases line up with TRBD1. Germline loops: CDR1 LNHDA, CDR2 SQIVND (reference sequence). Losses at the gene ends were 6 bases for V and 3 bases for J; bases not matched to a gene: 6. CDR3 size: 14 residues. Based on the CDR3 plus reference TRBV19 and TRBJ2-5, the full variable domain is DGGITQSPKYLFRKEGQNVTLSCEQNLNHDAMYWYRQDPGQGLRLIYYSQIVNDFQKGDIAEGYSVSREKKESFPLTVTSAQKNPTAFYLCASSSGQAKETQYFGPGTRLLVL.

V and J are TRBV19 and TRBJ1-3, with 7 nucleotides matching TRBD1. The CDR3 runs 15 residues. With V trimmed by 6 bases and J by 0 bases, 5 bases remained unmatched. From germline, CDR1 is LNHDA and CDR2 SQIVND (reference sequence). CDR3 loop: CASRRDRSSGNTIYF. The CDR3 DNA reads as TGTGCCAGTAGACGGGACAGATCCTCTGGAAACACCATATATTTT. Using reference TRBV19 and TRBJ1-3 for the parts outside the CDR3, the full variable domain is DGGITQSPKYLFRKEGQNVTLSCEQNLNHDAMYWYRQDPGQGLRLIYYSQIVNDFQKGDIAEGYSVSREKKESFPLTVTSAQKNPTAFYLCASRRDRSSGNTIYFGEGSWLTVV.

This clone was seen only a few times. V is TRBV5-6 and J is TRBJ1-2, with TRBD1 identical over 7 bases. The length of the CDR3 is 16 residues. Losses at the gene ends were 1 base for V and 2 bases for J; bases not matched to a gene: 8. The germline V gene encodes CDR1 SGHDT and CDR2 YYEEEE. The DNA for the CDR3 is TGTGCCAGCAGCTTGAAGGGGGCGAAGCTGAACTATGGCTACACCTTC. It yields the protein CASSLKGAKLNYGYTF.

The genes are TRBV6-2 or TRBV6-3 and TRBJ2-1, with 8 bases that match TRBD2. The CDR3 is 15 residues long. The V segment lost 2 bases and the J segment 3 bases; nucleotides outside the gene matches: 3. Germline V gives CDR1 MNHEY, CDR2 SVGEGT. The CDR3 region has the DNA TGTGCCAGCAGTTACCTGGGACTAGTCTACAATGAGCAGTTCTTC. This encodes CASSYLGLVYNEQFF.

This chain uses TRBV7-8 with TRBJ1-4; D might be TRBD1 (6 bases). From germline, CDR1 is SGHVS and CDR2 FQNEAQ. With 1 base removed from V and 2 bases from J, the gap between germline ends came to 8 bases. The CDR3 has 15 amino acids. The CDR3 loop reads CASSLGGGTNEKLFF. In nucleotides, the CDR3 is TGTGCCAGCAGCTTAGGGGGGGGCACTAATGAAAAACTGTTTTTT.

J is TRBJ2-7 and V is TRBV7-2; D remains ambiguous. Germline V gives CDR1 SGHTA, CDR2 FQGNSA. The CDR3 is made up of 13 amino acids. The V end lost 3 bases, the J end lost 0 bases, and 6 bases lay between the germline ends. The CDR3 nucleotides are TGTGCCAGCAGCTTCGAGAGCTCCTACGAGCAGTACTTC. It specifies CASSFESSYEQYF.

The CDR3 spells CASSYLRGSGGLSGTDTQYF. CDR3 bases: TGTGCCAGCAGTTACTTGAGGGGTAGCGGGGGTCTGTCTGGCACAGATACGCAGTATTTT. The rearrangement uses TRBV6-2 or TRBV6-3 and TRBJ2-3; 9 bases align to TRBD2. The ends lost 1 base at V and 1 base at J; junction bases unmatched: 15. CDR1 MNHEY and CDR2 SVGEGT come from the germline V gene. CDR3 length: 20 amino acids.

V and J are TRBV25-1 and TRBJ1-3, with TRBD1 as a possible D gene (5 bases). The CDR3 covers 14 residues. Per the germline V gene, CDR1 is MGHDK and CDR2 is SYGVNS. Trimming pared 5 bases from V and 3 bases from J, leaving 11 bases between. CDR3 amino acids: CASSPGGGGNTIYF. CDR3 in DNA: TGTGCCAGCAGTCCCGGGGGGGGTGGAAACACCATATATTTT. The whole variable domain, filled in from reference TRBV25-1 and TRBJ1-3, reads EADIYQTPRYLVIGTGKKITLECSQTMGHDKMYWYQQDPGMELHLIHYSYGVNSTEKGDLSSESTVSRIRTEHFPLTLESARPSHTSQYLCASSPGGGGNTIYFGEGSWLTVV.

The V call is TRBV19, the J call TRBJ1-5; 10 bases line up with TRBD1. The CDR3 has 16 residues. Germline V gives CDR1 LNHDA, CDR2 SQIVND (reference sequence). V lost 4 bases to trimming and J lost 3 bases; unmatched junction nucleotides: 6. In DNA, the CDR3 is TGTGCCAGTAGTAAGCCCGGGACAGGGGTCAATCAGCCCCAGCATTTT. Translation gives CASSKPGTGVNQPQHF.